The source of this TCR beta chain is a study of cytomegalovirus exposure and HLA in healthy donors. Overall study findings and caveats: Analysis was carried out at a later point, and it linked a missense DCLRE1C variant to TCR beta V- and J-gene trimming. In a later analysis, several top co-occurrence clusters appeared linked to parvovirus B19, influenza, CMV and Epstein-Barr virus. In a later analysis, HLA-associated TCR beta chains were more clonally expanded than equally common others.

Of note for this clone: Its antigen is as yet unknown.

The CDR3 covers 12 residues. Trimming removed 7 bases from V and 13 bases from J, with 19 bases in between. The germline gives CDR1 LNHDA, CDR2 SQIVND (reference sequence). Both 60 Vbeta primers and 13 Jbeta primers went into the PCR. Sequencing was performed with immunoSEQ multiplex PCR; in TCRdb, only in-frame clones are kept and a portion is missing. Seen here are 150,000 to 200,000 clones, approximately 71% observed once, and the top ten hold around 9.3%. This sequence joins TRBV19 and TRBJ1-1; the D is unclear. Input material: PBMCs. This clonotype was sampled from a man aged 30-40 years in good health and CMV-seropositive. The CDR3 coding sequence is TGTGCCAGTACCTATCGCGAGGGAGTCGTTTTCTTT. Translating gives CASTYREGVVFF.